The present entry profiles one TCR beta chain with its context. CDR3 length equals 13 residues. Germline CDR1 is GTSNPN and CDR2 is SVGIG (reference sequence). Trimming removed 5 bases from V and 1 base from J, with 11 bases in between. Clones were sequenced by immunoSEQ multiplex PCR, and TCRdb holds only the in-frame ones, with some missing. Among roughly 150,000 clones listed, 88% were seen once. This entry belongs to a study of blood T cell repertoires in COVID-19. Sequencing used peripheral blood. This sequence was found in a man in his fifties who had recovered from COVID-19. The V call is TRBV30, the J call TRBJ1-1; maybe TRBD1 (6 bases). CDR3 amino acids: CAWRLQGNTEAFF. The CDR3 DNA sequence: TGTGCCTGGCGACTACAGGGGAACACTGAAGCTTTCTTT.